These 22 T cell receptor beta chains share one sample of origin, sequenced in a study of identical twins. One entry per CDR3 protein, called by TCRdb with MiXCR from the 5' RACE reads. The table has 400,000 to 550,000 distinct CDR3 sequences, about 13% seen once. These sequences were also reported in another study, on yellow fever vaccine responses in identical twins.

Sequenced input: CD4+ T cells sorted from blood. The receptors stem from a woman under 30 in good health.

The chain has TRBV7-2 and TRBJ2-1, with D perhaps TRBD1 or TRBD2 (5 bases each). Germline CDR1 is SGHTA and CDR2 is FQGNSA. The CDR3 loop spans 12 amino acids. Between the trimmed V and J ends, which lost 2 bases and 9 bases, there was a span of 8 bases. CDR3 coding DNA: TGTGCCAGCAGCTTATTTGGGGGTGAGCAGTTCTTC. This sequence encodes CASSLFGGEQFF.

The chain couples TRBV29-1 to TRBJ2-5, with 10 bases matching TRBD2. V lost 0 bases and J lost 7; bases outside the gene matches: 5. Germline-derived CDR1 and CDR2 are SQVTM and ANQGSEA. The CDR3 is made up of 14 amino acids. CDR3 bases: TGCAGCGTTGAAGAGGTAGCGGGGGGAGGGACCCAGTACTTC. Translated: CSVEEVAGGGTQYF. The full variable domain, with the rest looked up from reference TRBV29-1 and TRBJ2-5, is SAVISQKPSRDICQRGTSLTIQCQVDSQVTMMFWYRQQPGQSLTLIATANQGSEATYESGFVIDKFPISRPNLTFSTLTVSNMSPEDSSIYLCSVEEVAGGGTQYFGPGTRLLVL.

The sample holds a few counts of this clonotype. CDR3 in amino acids: CASSRGGQGTYEQYF. The CDR3 DNA follows: TGTGCCAGCAGTCGAGGAGGACAGGGAACCTACGAGCAGTACTTC. The chain uses TRBV6-1 and TRBJ2-7, with 8 bases matching TRBD1. V lost 5 bases and J lost 2; bases outside the gene matches: 8. Germline lookup yields CDR1 MNHNS and CDR2 SASEGT. The CDR3 loop spans 15 amino acids.

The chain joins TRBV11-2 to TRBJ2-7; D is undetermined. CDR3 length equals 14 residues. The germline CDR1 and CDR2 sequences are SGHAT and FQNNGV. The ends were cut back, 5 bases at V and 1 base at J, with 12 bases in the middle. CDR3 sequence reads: CASSKALGSYEQYF. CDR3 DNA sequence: TGTGCCAGCAGCAAAGCTCTGGGATCCTACGAGCAGTACTTC.

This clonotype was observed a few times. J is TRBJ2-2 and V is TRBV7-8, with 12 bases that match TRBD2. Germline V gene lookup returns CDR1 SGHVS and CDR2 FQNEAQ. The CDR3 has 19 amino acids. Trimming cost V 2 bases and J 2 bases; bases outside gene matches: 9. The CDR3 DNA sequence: TGTGCCAGCAGCTTATCCCCCACTAGCGGGAGGTTTAACACCGGGGAGCTGTTTTTT. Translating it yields CASSLSPTSGRFNTGELFF.

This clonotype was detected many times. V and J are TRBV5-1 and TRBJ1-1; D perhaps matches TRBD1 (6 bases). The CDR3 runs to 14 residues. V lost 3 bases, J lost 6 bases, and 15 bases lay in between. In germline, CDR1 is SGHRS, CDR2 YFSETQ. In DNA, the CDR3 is TGCGCCAGCAGCTCAGGGGTTGGTAGATCTGAAGCTTTCTTT. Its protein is CASSSGVGRSEAFF.

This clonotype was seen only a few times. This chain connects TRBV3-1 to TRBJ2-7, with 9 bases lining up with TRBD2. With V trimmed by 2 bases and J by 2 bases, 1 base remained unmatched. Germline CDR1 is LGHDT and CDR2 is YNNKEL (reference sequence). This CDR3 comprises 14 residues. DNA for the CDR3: TGTGCCAGCAGCCAACTAGCGGGAACCTACGAGCAGTACTTC. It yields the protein CASSQLAGTYEQYF.

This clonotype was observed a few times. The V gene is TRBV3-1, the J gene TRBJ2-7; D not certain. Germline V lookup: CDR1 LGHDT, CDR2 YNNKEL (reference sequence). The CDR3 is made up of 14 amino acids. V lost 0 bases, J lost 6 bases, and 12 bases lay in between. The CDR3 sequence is CASSQDFKEIEQYF. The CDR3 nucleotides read TGTGCCAGCAGCCAAGATTTCAAGGAGATCGAGCAGTACTTC.

CDR3 in DNA: TGCAGTGCTGGAACGGACTGGAACGAGCAGTACTTC. It specifies CSAGTDWNEQYF. The genes are TRBV20-1 and TRBJ2-7; a weak D match, TRBD2 (5 bases). CDR3 length: 12 residues. The V end lost 5 bases, the J end lost 5 bases, and 13 bases lay between the germline ends. Germline loops: CDR1 DFQATT, CDR2 SNEGSKA (reference sequence).

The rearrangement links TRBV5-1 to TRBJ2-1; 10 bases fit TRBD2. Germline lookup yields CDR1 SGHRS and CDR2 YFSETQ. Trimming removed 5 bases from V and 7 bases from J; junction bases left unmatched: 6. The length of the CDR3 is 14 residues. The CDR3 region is CASRSASGSNEQFF. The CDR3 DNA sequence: TGCGCCAGCAGGTCGGCTAGCGGGAGTAATGAGCAGTTCTTC.

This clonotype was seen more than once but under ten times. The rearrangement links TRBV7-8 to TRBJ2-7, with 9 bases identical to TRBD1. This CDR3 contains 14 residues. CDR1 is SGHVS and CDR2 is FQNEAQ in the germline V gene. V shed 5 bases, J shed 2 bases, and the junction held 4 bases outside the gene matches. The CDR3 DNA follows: TGTGCCAGCAGCGCCCGGGACAGGGCCTACGAGCAGTACTTC. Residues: CASSARDRAYEQYF.

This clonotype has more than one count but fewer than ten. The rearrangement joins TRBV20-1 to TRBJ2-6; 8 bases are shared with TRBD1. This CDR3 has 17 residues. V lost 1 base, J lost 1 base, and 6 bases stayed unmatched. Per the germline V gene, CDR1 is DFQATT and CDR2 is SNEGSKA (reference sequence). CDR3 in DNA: TGCAGTGCTAGAGGGCGGCAGGGGGCTTCTGGGGCCAACGTCCTGACTTTC. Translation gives CSARGRQGASGANVLTF.

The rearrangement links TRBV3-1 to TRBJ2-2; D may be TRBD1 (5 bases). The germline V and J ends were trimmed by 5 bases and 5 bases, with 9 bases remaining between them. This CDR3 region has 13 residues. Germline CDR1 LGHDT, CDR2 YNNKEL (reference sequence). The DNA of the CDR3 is TGTGCCAGCAGCTCTGGGGCTACCGGGGAGCTGTTTTTT. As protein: CASSSGATGELFF.

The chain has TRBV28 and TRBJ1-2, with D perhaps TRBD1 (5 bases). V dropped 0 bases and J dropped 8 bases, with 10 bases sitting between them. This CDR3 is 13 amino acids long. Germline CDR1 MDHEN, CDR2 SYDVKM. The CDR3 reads CASSLWGRGGYTF. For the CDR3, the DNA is TGTGCCAGCAGTTTATGGGGGCGAGGGGGCTACACCTTC.

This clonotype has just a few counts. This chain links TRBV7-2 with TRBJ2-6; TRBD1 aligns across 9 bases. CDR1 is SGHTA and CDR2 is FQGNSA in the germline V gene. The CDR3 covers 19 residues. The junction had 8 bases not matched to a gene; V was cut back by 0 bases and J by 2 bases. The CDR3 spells CASSLAPTGGSPGANVLTF. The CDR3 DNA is TGTGCCAGCAGCTTAGCCCCGACAGGGGGGAGTCCTGGGGCCAACGTCCTGACTTTC.

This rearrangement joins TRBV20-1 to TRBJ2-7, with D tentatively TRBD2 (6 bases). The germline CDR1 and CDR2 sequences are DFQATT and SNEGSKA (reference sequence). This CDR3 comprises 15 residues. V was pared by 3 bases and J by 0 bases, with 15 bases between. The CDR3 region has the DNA TGCAGTGCTAGGTTACTAGCTCAGAGCTCCTACGAGCAGTACTTC. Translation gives CSARLLAQSSYEQYF.

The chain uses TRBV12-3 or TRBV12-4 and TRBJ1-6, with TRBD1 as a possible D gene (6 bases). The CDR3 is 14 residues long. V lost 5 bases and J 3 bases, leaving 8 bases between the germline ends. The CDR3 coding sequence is TGTGCCAGCAGTCGACAGGACTATAATTCACCCCTCCACTTT. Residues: CASSRQDYNSPLHF.

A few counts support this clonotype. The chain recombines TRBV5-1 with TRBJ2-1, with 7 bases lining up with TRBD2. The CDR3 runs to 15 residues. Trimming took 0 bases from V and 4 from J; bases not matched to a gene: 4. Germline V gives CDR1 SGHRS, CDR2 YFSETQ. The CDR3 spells CASSLESGAYNEQFF. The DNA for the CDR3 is TGCGCCAGCAGCTTGGAAAGCGGGGCATACAATGAGCAGTTCTTC.

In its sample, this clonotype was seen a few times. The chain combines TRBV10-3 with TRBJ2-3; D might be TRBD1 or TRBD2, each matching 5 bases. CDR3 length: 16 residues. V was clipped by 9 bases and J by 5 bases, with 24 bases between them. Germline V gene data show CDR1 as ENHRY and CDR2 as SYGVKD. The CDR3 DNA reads TGTGCCATGAGGAAGGATGCCGGGACCGTGGGAGATACGCAGTATTTT. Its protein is CAMRKDAGTVGDTQYF.

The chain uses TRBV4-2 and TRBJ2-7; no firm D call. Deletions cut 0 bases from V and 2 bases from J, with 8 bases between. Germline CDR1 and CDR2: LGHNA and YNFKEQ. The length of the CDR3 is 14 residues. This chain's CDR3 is CASSQDYSTYEQYF. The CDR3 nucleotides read TGTGCCAGCAGCCAAGATTACAGTACCTACGAGCAGTACTTC.

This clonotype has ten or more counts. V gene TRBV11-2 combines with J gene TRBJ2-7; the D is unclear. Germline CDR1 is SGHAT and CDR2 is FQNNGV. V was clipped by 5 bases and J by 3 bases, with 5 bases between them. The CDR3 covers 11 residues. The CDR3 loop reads CASSHIYEQYF. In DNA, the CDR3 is TGTGCCAGCAGCCACATCTACGAGCAGTACTTC.

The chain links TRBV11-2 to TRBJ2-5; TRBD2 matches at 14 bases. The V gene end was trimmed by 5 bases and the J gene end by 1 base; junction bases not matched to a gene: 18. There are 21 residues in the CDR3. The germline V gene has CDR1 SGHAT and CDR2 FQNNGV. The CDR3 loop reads CASSPHGTSGGLTTLQETQYF. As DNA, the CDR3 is TGTGCCAGCAGCCCCCATGGGACTAGCGGGGGACTCACCACTCTCCAAGAGACCCAGTACTTC.